These T cell receptor beta chains were read from a single sample in a study of siplizumab effects on memory and regulatory T cells. Clones were sequenced by immunoSEQ multiplex PCR, and TCRdb holds only the in-frame ones, with some missing. The sample lists about 100,000 clones; 92% were seen once. The source material was Tregs sorted from blood. Source of these receptors: a human donor in good health. Both conserved end residues are part of each CDR3. D genes are given only for firm matches. A row's size may be missing; if present it is once, few, many or a size class.

>TRBV30|TRBJ2-3|TRBD2|NA
CAWRPGTSSADTQYF
TGTGCCTGGAGACCCGGGACTAGTAGTGCAGATACGCAGTATTTT
>TRBV7-2|TRBJ2-5|TRBD2|NA
CASTSGWEGRAQYF
TGTGCCAGCACCTCCGGGTGGGAGGGGAGAGCCCAGTACTTC
>TRBV2|TRBJ1-3|NA|NA
CASSWDGGNTIYF
TGTGCCAGCAGTTGGGACGGAGGAAACACCATATATTTT
>TRBV19|TRBJ2-7|TRBD2|NA
CASSLRLAQTYEQYF
TGTGCCAGTAGTTTGAGACTAGCGCAGACCTACGAGCAGTACTTC
>TRBV21-1|TRBJ2-5|NA|NA
CASSKGAAEGRETQYF
TGTGCCAGCAGCAAGGGGGCGGCGGAGGGCCGGGAGACCCAGTACTTC
>TRBV28|TRBJ2-7|NA|NA
CASGSRSYEQYF
TGTGCCAGCGGATCCCGGTCCTACGAGCAGTACTTC
>TRBV5-1|TRBJ2-1|TRBD2|NA
CASLRTSGTFSSYNEQFF
TGCGCCAGCCTTAGGACTAGCGGGACCTTTAGCTCCTACAATGAGCAGTTCTTC
>TRBV4-2|TRBJ2-7|NA|NA
CASSQDGQRWDEQYF
TGTGCCAGCAGCCAAGATGGACAGCGGTGGGACGAGCAGTACTTC
>TRBV23-1|TRBJ2-3|TRBD2|once
CASSSIRLAGRDTQYF
TGCGCCAGCAGCTCGATCCGACTAGCGGGGCGAGATACGCAGTATTTT
>TRBV11-2|TRBJ1-5|NA|NA
CASTPWGVHQPQHF
TGTGCCAGCACCCCCTGGGGGGTACATCAGCCCCAGCATTTT
>TRBV5-6|TRBJ1-1|TRBD1|NA
CASSTRDRGSAFF
TGTGCCAGCAGCACCCGGGACAGGGGTTCAGCTTTCTTT
>TRBV9|TRBJ2-7|TRBD2|NA
CASSRAGGYEQYF
TGTGCCAGCAGCCGAGCGGGAGGGTACGAGCAGTACTTC
>TRBV6-5|TRBJ1-4|TRBD1|NA
CASRNTGVGNEKLFF
TGTGCCAGCAGGAACACAGGGGTCGGGAATGAAAAACTGTTTTTT
>TRBV7-9|TRBJ2-3|TRBD2|NA
CASSLPSGHTDTQYF
TGTGCCAGCAGCTTACCTAGCGGCCACACAGATACGCAGTATTTT
>TRBV9|TRBJ2-3|NA|NA
CASSVARGAPDTQYF
TGTGCCAGCAGCGTAGCTCGCGGGGCCCCAGATACGCAGTATTTT
>TRBV10-3|TRBJ2-3|NA|NA
CATQTTDTQYF
TGTGCCACTCAGACCACAGATACGCAGTATTTT
>TRBV29-1|TRBJ2-3|TRBD2|medium-sized
CSVGSGGGTQYF
TGCAGCGTTGGTAGCGGGGGAGGTACGCAGTATTTT
>TRBV11-2|TRBJ2-5|TRBD1|NA
CASSLTGGTRETQYF
TGTGCCAGCAGCCTCACAGGGGGCACGAGAGAGACCCAGTACTTC
>TRBV2|TRBJ2-4|NA|NA
CASSEWEAKNIQYF
TGTGCCAGCAGTGAATGGGAAGCCAAAAACATTCAGTACTTC
>TRBV5-6|TRBJ2-7|NA|NA
CASSIGHEQYF
TGTGCCAGCAGCATCGGACACGAGCAGTACTTC
>TRBV6-1|TRBJ2-2|NA|NA
CASSVFSTSFASTGELFF
TGTGCCAGCAGTGTCTTCTCAACTAGTTTCGCGAGCACCGGGGAGCTGTTTTTT
>TRBV28|TRBJ2-7|NA|NA
CASSLTAPYEQYF
TGTGCCAGCAGTTTAACGGCGCCCTACGAGCAGTACTTC
>TRBV9|TRBJ2-7|TRBD1|NA
CASSVSGTGVTYEQYF
TGTGCCAGCAGCGTAAGCGGGACAGGGGTCACCTACGAGCAGTACTTC
>TRBV28|TRBJ1-2|NA|NA
CASSLGGRDTF
TGTGCCAGCAGTTTAGGGGGTCGCGACACCTTC
>TRBV19|TRBJ2-5|NA|NA
CASSIPLLTGQETQYF
TGTGCCAGTAGTATCCCTTTGCTGACGGGCCAAGAGACCCAGTACTTC
>TRBV10-3|TRBJ2-1|TRBD2|NA
CAAGLAGAGNEQFF
TGTGCCGCGGGACTAGCGGGAGCAGGGAATGAGCAGTTCTTC
>TRBV6-1|TRBJ1-4|NA|NA
CASSGRPLSTTNEKLFF
TGTGCCAGCAGTGGTCGGCCTCTATCTACAACTAATGAAAAACTGTTTTTT
>TRBV7-7|TRBJ2-1|NA|NA
CASSLAGRDEQFF
TGTGCTAGCAGCTTAGCAGGCCGGGATGAGCAGTTCTTC
>TRBV11-1|TRBJ2-7|NA|NA
CASSLAASTGEQYF
TGTGCCAGCAGCTTAGCGGCTAGCACTGGGGAGCAGTACTTC
>TRBV7-2|TRBJ1-2|NA|few
CASSRGVGNYGYTF
TGTGCCAGCAGCCGCGGCGTAGGGAACTATGGCTACACCTTC
>TRBV19|TRBJ2-1|TRBD2|NA
CASSMGLAGGEQFF
TGTGCCAGTAGTATGGGACTAGCGGGCGGTGAGCAGTTCTTC
>TRBV5-6|TRBJ1-2|TRBD1|NA
CASSLQGAQGYTF
TGTGCCAGCAGCTTGCAGGGGGCACAAGGCTACACCTTC
>TRBV28|TRBJ1-2|TRBD1|NA
CASSPGTGAPFTGYTF
TGTGCCAGCAGTCCCGGGACAGGGGCCCCCTTTACTGGCTACACCTTC
>TRBV5-5|TRBJ2-7|NA|NA
CASSFPVADSPYEQYF
TGTGCCAGCAGCTTTCCCGTTGCGGACAGTCCCTACGAGCAGTACTTC
>TRBV2|TRBJ1-2|TRBD1|NA
CASSENRRARWGQDYTF
TGTGCCAGCAGTGAAAATCGTCGGGCACGGTGGGGACAGGACTACACCTTC
>TRBV19|TRBJ1-5|NA|NA
CASSLLGLNQPQHF
TGTGCCAGTAGCCTCCTCGGTCTCAATCAGCCCCAGCATTTT
>TRBV18|TRBJ2-1|NA|NA
CASSPSGIYNEQFF
TGTGCCAGCTCACCATCAGGCATCTACAATGAGCAGTTCTTC
>TRBV9|TRBJ2-1|TRBD2|NA
CASSPPGLAHSYNEQFF
TGTGCCAGCAGCCCTCCGGGACTAGCGCACTCCTACAATGAGCAGTTCTTC
>TRBV28|TRBJ2-7|TRBD2|medium-sized
CASSLKTSGRGYEQYF
TGTGCCAGCAGTTTAAAGACTAGCGGGAGAGGGTACGAGCAGTACTTC
>TRBV10-3|TRBJ1-1|NA|NA
CAISETGPGVGGTEAFF
TGTGCCATCAGTGAGACGGGACCAGGGGTAGGTGGCACTGAAGCTTTCTTT